This entry lists 24 T cell receptor beta chains sequenced from one sample in a study of T-cell reconstitution after alpha-beta-depleted transplantation in children. Preparation of the TCRbeta library was carried out with unique molecular identifiers. In TCRdb, the PCR reads were re-called with MiXCR into one record per CDR3 protein. The data hold 350,000 to 450,000 distinct CDR3 sequences, with about 20% observed a single time. The material was PBMCs from the stem cell graft donor, obtained from the stem cell graft. These receptors all stem from a human donor who donated a stem cell graft to a child with acute myeloid leukemia.

This clonotype was counted between two and nine times. This sequence joins TRBV19 and TRBJ1-1; TRBD1 might be the D (5 bases). Per the germline V gene, CDR1 is LNHDA and CDR2 is SQIVND (reference sequence). V was trimmed by 7 bases and J by 0 bases, leaving 12 bases between them. This CDR3 spans 14 amino acids. CDR3 region: CASKVEGLNTEAFF. The CDR3 DNA sequence: TGTGCCAGTAAGGTCGAGGGGTTGAACACTGAAGCTTTCTTT.

The chain recombines TRBV28 with TRBJ2-5; TRBD2 matches 7 bases. This CDR3 is built from 16 residues. The V and J ends lost 4 bases and 2 bases, in that order; junction bases with no gene match: 10. Looked up from germline, CDR1 is MDHEN and CDR2 is SYDVKM. Written as DNA, the CDR3 is TGTGCCAGCAGTTCCCGACCGGGGAGGGGACAAGAGACCCAGTACTTC. Its translation is CASSSRPGRGQETQYF.

V is TRBV20-1 and J is TRBJ2-3; no clear D. CDR1 DFQATT and CDR2 SNEGSKA come from the germline V gene (reference sequence). CDR3 length equals 15 residues. Trimming took 3 bases from V and 0 from J, leaving 13 bases between them. The CDR3 loop reads CSASSLKPSTDTQYF. The DNA for the CDR3 is TGCAGTGCTAGTTCCCTCAAACCTAGCACAGATACGCAGTATTTT.

Many counts were recorded for this clonotype. The gene calls are TRBV10-3 and TRBJ2-1; D not certain. The germline CDR1 and CDR2 sequences are ENHRY and SYGVKD. The CDR3 has 17 residues. V was cut by 1 base and J by 0 bases, with 13 bases left in between. The CDR3 nucleotides are TGTGCCATCAGTGAGTGGGGAATTGCAAGCTCCTACAATGAGCAGTTCTTC. This sequence encodes CAISEWGIASSYNEQFF.

In its sample, this clonotype was seen many times. The V and J genes are TRBV7-9 and TRBJ1-1; D is ambiguous. Trimming pared 5 bases from V and 8 bases from J, leaving 24 bases between. The CDR3 contains 16 residues. Germline V gene data show CDR1 as SEHNR and CDR2 as FQNEAQ (reference sequence). For the CDR3, the DNA is TGTGCCAGCAGCCCTCAGAAGGCAAGGCAGGTTTGGGAAGCTTTCTTT. This encodes CASSPQKARQVWEAFF.

J is TRBJ2-7 and V is TRBV4-1; perhaps TRBD2 as D (5 bases). CDR3 length: 12 amino acids. V was shortened by 2 bases and J by 6 bases, with 8 bases between the two germline ends. From germline, CDR1 is MGHRA and CDR2 YSYEKL. The CDR3: CASSQTSVEQYF. The CDR3, as DNA: TGCGCCAGCAGCCAAACTAGTGTCGAGCAGTACTTC.

This clonotype has at least ten counts. V and J are TRBV6-5 and TRBJ2-1, with TRBD2 identical over 7 bases. The CDR3 loop spans 15 amino acids. Losses at the gene ends were 0 bases for V and 8 bases for J; bases not matched to a gene: 7. The germline gives CDR1 MNHEY, CDR2 SVGAGI. In nucleotides, the CDR3 is TGTGCCAGCAGTTACTCGGGCGGGAGTAGATATGAGCAGTTCTTC. This codes for CASSYSGGSRYEQFF.

V and J are TRBV12-3 or TRBV12-4 and TRBJ2-7, with TRBD1 as a possible D gene (7 bases). Trimming shortened V by 6 bases and J by 0 bases, and 15 bases separated the two germline ends. The CDR3 loop spans 15 amino acids. The chain's CDR3 is CASRGWGDSSYEQYF. The CDR3, as DNA: TGTGCCAGCAGGGGATGGGGGGACAGCTCCTACGAGCAGTACTTC.

The rearrangement joins TRBV20-1 to TRBJ2-2; 10 nucleotides match TRBD2. Losses at the gene ends were 5 bases for V and 6 bases for J; bases not matched to a gene: 6. This CDR3 comprises 14 residues. The germline V gene has CDR1 DFQATT and CDR2 SNEGSKA (reference sequence). CDR3 sequence reads: CSALAGGVPGELFF. DNA for the CDR3: TGCAGTGCTTTAGCGGGAGGAGTACCCGGGGAGCTGTTTTTT.

The chain combines TRBV4-3 with TRBJ1-1; unclear D gene. This CDR3 has 13 residues. V gave up 3 bases and J gave up 3 bases, with 8 bases separating them. Germline V gives CDR1 LGHNA, CDR2 YSLEER. The CDR3 is CASSQQWDTEAFF. The CDR3 nucleotides read TGCGCCAGCAGCCAGCAGTGGGACACTGAAGCTTTCTTT.

The chain couples TRBV24-1 to TRBJ2-1, with a tentative D call TRBD2 (6 bases). The germline V and J ends were trimmed by 4 bases and 0 bases, with 18 bases remaining between them. The CDR3 is made up of 18 amino acids. Germline assignment: CDR1 KGHDR and CDR2 SFDVKD. CDR3 in amino acids: CATSERPRAGPSYNEQFF. The CDR3 bases are TGTGCCACCAGTGAACGCCCTAGAGCGGGCCCCTCCTACAATGAGCAGTTCTTC.

V is TRBV5-1 and J is TRBJ1-5, with D possibly matching TRBD1 (6 bases). The V end lost 0 bases, the J end lost 4 bases, and 8 bases lay between the germline ends. The CDR3 covers 14 residues. In germline, CDR1 is SGHRS, CDR2 YFSETQ. The CDR3 nucleotides are TGCGCCAGCAGCTTGGATACAGGGAATCAGCCCCAGCATTTT. As protein: CASSLDTGNQPQHF.

At least ten counts were recorded for this clonotype. This chain joins TRBV29-1 and TRBJ2-2; D perhaps matches TRBD2 (5 bases). The germline V gene has CDR1 SQVTM and CDR2 ANQGSEA. The germline V and J ends were trimmed by 4 bases and 5 bases, with 11 bases remaining between them. CDR3 length: 13 residues. DNA of the CDR3: TGCAGCGTTGGAAGCGGCGATACCGGGGAGCTGTTTTTT. Amino acids: CSVGSGDTGELFF.

This clonotype was seen repeatedly, ten times or more. The chain uses TRBV20-1 and TRBJ2-2; D uncertain. This CDR3 contains 11 residues. Germline CDR1 DFQATT, CDR2 SNEGSKA (reference sequence). V was cut by 5 bases and J by 5 bases, with 6 bases left in between. Here the CDR3 DNA reads TGCAGTGCTCGCGGAACCGGGGAGCTGTTTTTT. Amino acid sequence: CSARGTGELFF.

The chain couples TRBV11-1 to TRBJ2-2, with a weak D call TRBD2 (6 bases). The germline V gene has CDR1 SGHAT and CDR2 FQDESV (reference sequence). The CDR3 spans 18 residues. V was trimmed by 2 bases and J by 1 base, leaving 17 bases between them. CDR3 DNA sequence: TGTGCCAGCAGCTTAATTCCGGGGGTGAAGAGGAACACCGGGGAGCTGTTTTTT. Its translation is CASSLIPGVKRNTGELFF.

This clonotype was counted only a few times. V is TRBV29-1 and J is TRBJ2-3; 12 bases are shared with TRBD2. The CDR3 runs to 20 residues. Germline lookup yields CDR1 SQVTM and CDR2 ANQGSEA. J lost 1 base, V lost 1 base, and 15 bases had no gene match. The CDR3, as DNA: TGCAGCGTTGAAGTGAGAAGGGGACTAGCGGGTCCCTGGCGCACAGATACGCAGTATTTT. The encoded protein is CSVEVRRGLAGPWRTDTQYF.

This sequence joins TRBV27 and TRBJ2-7, with D perhaps TRBD1 or TRBD2 (6 bases each). The CDR3 is made up of 13 amino acids. The V end lost 10 bases, the J end lost 7 bases, and 20 bases lay between the germline ends. The germline gives CDR1 MNHEY, CDR2 SMNVEV (reference sequence). The CDR3 coding sequence is TGTGCCATCCGGGGGCAGGGATCTAGGGAGCAGTACTTC. Protein sequence: CAIRGQGSREQYF.

The CDR3 region is CASSPASYSNQPQHF. The CDR3 DNA is TGTGCCAGCTCACCTGCGTCCTATAGCAATCAGCCCCAGCATTTT. The chain carries TRBV18 and TRBJ1-5; no reliable D call. With 3 bases removed from V and 0 bases from J, the gap between germline ends came to 9 bases. The CDR3 has 15 residues. Germline-derived CDR1 and CDR2 are KGHSH and LQKENI.

This clonotype came up many times. The chain couples TRBV25-1 to TRBJ1-5; maybe TRBD1 (6 bases). The germline CDR1 and CDR2 sequences are MGHDK and SYGVNS. The CDR3 covers 16 residues. Trimming left V 6 bases short and J 0 bases short, with 15 bases between. The DNA for the CDR3 is TGTGCCAGCAGCGGACCGGGACACCATAGCAATCAGCCCCAGCATTTT. Encoded protein: CASSGPGHHSNQPQHF.

The rearrangement joins TRBV11-3 to TRBJ1-1; D might be TRBD1 (6 bases). The CDR3 runs to 17 residues. CDR1 and CDR2 (germline): SGHNT, YENEEA. Trimming removed 4 bases at V and 1 base at J, with 19 bases between. The CDR3 region is CASSSRQDSPWNTEAFF. The CDR3 DNA is TGTGCCAGCAGCTCCAGACAGGACTCGCCATGGAACACTGAAGCTTTCTTT.

This clonotype was observed at least ten times. This chain uses TRBV20-1 with TRBJ2-7; a weak D match, TRBD2 (6 bases). V lost 3 bases and J 2 bases, leaving 11 bases between the germline ends. This CDR3 is built from 13 residues. Germline V gene data show CDR1 as DFQATT and CDR2 as SNEGSKA (reference sequence). CDR3: CSASEREPYEQYF. The CDR3 nucleotides read TGCAGTGCTAGCGAACGGGAGCCCTACGAGCAGTACTTC.

The chain links TRBV7-2 to TRBJ2-3; 12 bases are shared with TRBD2. The CDR3 has 15 amino acids. Germline CDR1 SGHTA, CDR2 FQGNSA. Trimming took 4 bases from V and 4 from J; bases not matched to a gene: 3. The CDR3 nucleotides are TGTGCCAGCAGCTGGACTAGCGGGATTGCAGATACGCAGTATTTT. Protein product: CASSWTSGIADTQYF.

The chain links TRBV7-9 to TRBJ1-4; a weak D match, TRBD1 (5 bases). Trimming removed 5 bases at V and 7 bases at J, with 20 bases between. Germline V CDR1 and CDR2: SEHNR, FQNEAQ (reference sequence). This CDR3 comprises 16 residues. In DNA, the CDR3 is TGTGCCAGCAGCCCCGGGACCGTTTCGGGTGGTGAAAAACTGTTTTTT. It is translated as CASSPGTVSGGEKLFF.

The gene calls are TRBV30 and TRBJ1-5, with D uncertain. V was shortened by 0 bases and J by 1 base, with 7 bases between the two germline ends. Germline V gene sequence: CDR1 GTSNPN, CDR2 SVGIG (reference sequence). The CDR3 loop spans 14 amino acids. The chain's CDR3 is CAWSVDMSNQPQHF. CDR3 in DNA: TGTGCCTGGAGTGTCGACATGAGCAATCAGCCCCAGCATTTT. Full variable domain (rest looked up from reference TRBV30 and TRBJ1-5): SQTIHQWPATLVQPVGSPLSLECTVEGTSNPNLYWYRQAAGRGLQLLFYSVGIGQISSEVPQNLSASRPQDRQFILSSKKLLLSDSGFYLCAWSVDMSNQPQHFGDGTRLSIL.